The 10 T cell receptor beta chains below all came from one sample that was sequenced in a study of PD-L1 blockade in urothelial cancer. The repertoire was sequenced with immunoSEQ multiplex PCR; TCRdb's copy has only in-frame clones and lacks some. Seen here are roughly 50,000 clones, approximately 77% observed once, and the top ten hold over 3.5%. Source: PBMCs, taken around atezolizumab (anti-PD-L1) treatment. The receptors come from a man between 65 and 79 years old with urothelial cancer.

The chain combines TRBV4-1 with TRBJ2-1; 8 bases align to TRBD1. Looked up from germline, CDR1 is MGHRA and CDR2 is YSYEKL. This CDR3 comprises 14 residues. V dropped 1 base and J dropped 7; count of bases not matched to a gene: 3. CDR3 sequence: CASSQVDRVNEQFF. In nucleotides, the CDR3 is TGCGCCAGCAGCCAAGTGGACAGGGTAAATGAGCAGTTCTTC.

This chain uses TRBV27 with TRBJ1-1; 7 nucleotides match TRBD1. V shed 5 bases and J 0 bases; nucleotides not matched to a gene: 12. The CDR3 runs 17 residues. CDR1 is MNHEY, CDR2 SMNVEV, per germline (reference sequence). DNA of the CDR3: TGTGCCAGCAGTGCCCGGGGACAGCGTCTCATGAACACTGAAGCTTTCTTT. Its protein is CASSARGQRLMNTEAFF.

This clone appeared a few times. This chain joins TRBV6-5 and TRBJ1-5; D may be TRBD1 (5 bases). There are 12 residues in the CDR3. The V gene's germline CDR1 is MNHEY and CDR2 SVGAGI. The V and J ends lost 6 bases and 7 bases respectively, with 10 bases between them. CDR3: CASRGLGQPQHF. The CDR3, as DNA: TGTGCCAGCAGGGGGCTAGGGCAGCCCCAGCATTTT.

V is TRBV28 and J is TRBJ1-1, with a possible D match to TRBD1 (6 bases). Germline CDR1 reads MDHEN; CDR2 reads SYDVKM. V lost 1 base and J 6 bases, leaving 15 bases between the germline ends. This CDR3 has 15 amino acids. CDR3 nucleotides: TGTGCCAGCAGTTTATCGGGCCAGGGGCGCGCTGAAGCTTTCTTT. Translated: CASSLSGQGRAEAFF.

This chain joins TRBV9 and TRBJ1-2; maybe TRBD1 (5 bases). V shed 4 bases and J shed 5 bases, with 18 bases lying between them. The germline V gene has CDR1 SGDLS and CDR2 YYNGEE. This CDR3 spans 15 amino acids. The CDR3: CASSSGGALEYGYTF. In nucleotides, the CDR3 is TGTGCCAGCAGCTCAGGAGGGGCTCTGGAGTATGGCTACACCTTC.

The table lists this clone with a few counts. CDR3 nucleotides: TGTGCCACCCAGAAGGGGCAGGGTAGGGAAAAACTGTTTTTT. This encodes CATQKGQGREKLFF. The J gene is TRBJ1-4, the V gene TRBV7-8; perhaps TRBD1 as D (5 bases). V lost 10 bases, J lost 8 bases, and 20 bases lay in between. Germline V CDR1 and CDR2: SGHVS, FQNEAQ. The CDR3 is 14 amino acids.

In its sample, this clone was seen once. The V gene is TRBV19, the J gene TRBJ1-5, with D perhaps TRBD1 (5 bases). With 3 bases removed from V and 7 bases from J, the gap between germline ends came to 19 bases. Germline V gene sequence: CDR1 LNHDA, CDR2 SQIVND (reference sequence). This CDR3 contains 16 residues. DNA of the CDR3: TGTGCCAGTAGTATGAAGGGGAGGGGCGTCGGACAGCCCCAGCATTTT. Translated: CASSMKGRGVGQPQHF.

This sequence joins TRBV7-9 and TRBJ2-6; TRBD2 aligns across 10 bases. The junction had 11 bases not matched to a gene; V was cut back by 6 bases and J by 3 bases. This CDR3 is 18 amino acids long. Germline-derived CDR1 and CDR2 are SEHNR and FQNEAQ (reference sequence). CDR3 nucleotide sequence: TGTGCCAGCAGTCCTTCTAGCGGGAGTTCGTATGGGGCCAACGTCCTGACTTTC. It is translated as CASSPSSGSSYGANVLTF.

This chain joins TRBV19 and TRBJ1-5, with D unresolved. With 7 bases removed from V and 0 bases from J, the gap between germline ends came to 10 bases. Germline V gene sequence: CDR1 LNHDA, CDR2 SQIVND (reference sequence). The CDR3 is 14 residues long. The CDR3 DNA reads as TGTGCCAGTACACCGCGTTATAGCAATCAGCCCCAGCATTTT. It translates to CASTPRYSNQPQHF.

The rearrangement uses TRBV19 and TRBJ2-7, with a tentative D call TRBD2 (5 bases). The germline CDR1 and CDR2 sequences are LNHDA and SQIVND (reference sequence). The germline V and J ends were trimmed by 5 bases and 3 bases, with 17 bases remaining between them. The CDR3 extends over 15 amino acids. CDR3 coding DNA: TGTGCCAGTAGTTTTCGACCCGAGGGTGTCTACGAGCAGTACTTC. Translating it yields CASSFRPEGVYEQYF.